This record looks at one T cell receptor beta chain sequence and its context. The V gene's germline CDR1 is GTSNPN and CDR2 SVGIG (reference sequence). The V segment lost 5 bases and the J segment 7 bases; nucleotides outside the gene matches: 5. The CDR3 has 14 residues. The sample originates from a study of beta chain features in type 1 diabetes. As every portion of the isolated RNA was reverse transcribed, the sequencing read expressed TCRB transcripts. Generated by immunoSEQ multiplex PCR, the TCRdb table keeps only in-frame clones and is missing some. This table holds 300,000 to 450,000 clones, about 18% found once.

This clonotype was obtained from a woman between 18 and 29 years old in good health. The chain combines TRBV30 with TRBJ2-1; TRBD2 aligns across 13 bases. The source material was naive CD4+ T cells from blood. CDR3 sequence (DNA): TGTGCCTGGGTACTAGCGGGGGGGCCGAATGAGCAGTTCTTC. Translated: CAWVLAGGPNEQFF.